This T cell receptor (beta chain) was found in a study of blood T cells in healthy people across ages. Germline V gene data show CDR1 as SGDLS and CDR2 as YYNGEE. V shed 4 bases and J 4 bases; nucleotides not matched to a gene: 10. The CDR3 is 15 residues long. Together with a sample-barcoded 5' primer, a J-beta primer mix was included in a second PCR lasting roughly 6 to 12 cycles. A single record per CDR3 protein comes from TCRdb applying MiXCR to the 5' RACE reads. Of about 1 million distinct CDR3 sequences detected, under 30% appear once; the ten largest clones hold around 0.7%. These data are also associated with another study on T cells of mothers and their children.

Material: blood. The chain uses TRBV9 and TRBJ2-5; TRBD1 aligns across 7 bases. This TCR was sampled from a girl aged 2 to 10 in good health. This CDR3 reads CASSPIQGDRETQYF. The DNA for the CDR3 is TGTGCCAGCAGCCCCATTCAGGGGGATCGAGAGACCCAGTACTTC.